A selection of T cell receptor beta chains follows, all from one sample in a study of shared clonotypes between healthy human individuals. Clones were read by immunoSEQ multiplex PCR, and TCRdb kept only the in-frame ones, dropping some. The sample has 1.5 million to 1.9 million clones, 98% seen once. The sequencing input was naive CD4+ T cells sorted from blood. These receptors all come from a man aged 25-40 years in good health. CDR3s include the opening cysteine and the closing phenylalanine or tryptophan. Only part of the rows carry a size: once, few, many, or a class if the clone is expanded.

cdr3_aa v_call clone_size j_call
CASSPSPRDTQYF TRBV11-2 - TRBJ2-3
CASSLEQGIEQFF TRBV11-2 - TRBJ2-1
CSASVGAGDTDTQYF TRBV29-1 - TRBJ2-3
CSVEGSPQGARTEAFF TRBV29-1 - TRBJ1-1
CASSSSQGTNEKLFF TRBV7-9 once TRBJ1-4
CASSGPGTVTNTEAFF TRBV5-5 - TRBJ1-1
CASTLGRAVYGYTF TRBV7-2 - TRBJ1-2
CASSQGLAGYEQYF TRBV11-2 - TRBJ2-7
CASSLNRGQGAYEQFF TRBV5-1 - TRBJ2-1
CASSFPSGSTDTQYF TRBV5-1 - TRBJ2-3
CASGMDRSYGYTF TRBV27 - TRBJ1-2
CASSQDYNSYGYTF TRBV4-3 - TRBJ1-2
CASSQDRAVEQFF TRBV14 - TRBJ2-1
CASSSPGLGGDTEAFF TRBV11-2 - TRBJ1-1
CASSPARVPYEQYF TRBV18 - TRBJ2-7
CAIRGQGNPYEQYF TRBV10-3 - TRBJ2-7
CASRGLITNTGELFF TRBV6-5 once TRBJ2-2
CASSQDGGRYEQYF TRBV4-3 - TRBJ2-7
CASSLAPTQGLSGNTIYF TRBV7-2 - TRBJ1-3
CASSTRTSGRDEQYF TRBV21-1 - TRBJ2-7
CASSTARGRTDTQYF TRBV19 - TRBJ2-3
CASSSTIQGPEEQYF TRBV18 - TRBJ2-7
CASSSSRTSGRRERIYEQYF TRBV5-4 - TRBJ2-7
CASSLEDFFSYEQYF TRBV5-1 - TRBJ2-7
CASSLSGLAGVGAYNEQFF TRBV28 - TRBJ2-1
CASLDRGSEKLFF TRBV6-7 - TRBJ1-4
CASSVALSIAGGPPDTQYF TRBV9 - TRBJ2-3
CASSRAGGYNEQFF TRBV28 - TRBJ2-1
CASSFTLRDRGGEQYF TRBV27 - TRBJ2-7
CASRGTGGRDYGYTF TRBV6-1 - TRBJ1-2
CASSVQGQSYEQYF TRBV6-1 - TRBJ2-7
CATRQGGRSNQPQHF TRBV28 - TRBJ1-5
CASSPSRDIYEQYF TRBV19 - TRBJ2-7
CAWSLMGNQPQHF TRBV30 once TRBJ1-5
CAWTSGRGETQYF TRBV30 - TRBJ2-5
CASSVGGTVNTGELFF TRBV7-9 - TRBJ2-2
CASSDGGGDRGSTDTQYF TRBV6-4 once TRBJ2-3
CASSPYRPGGEQYF TRBV25-1 once TRBJ2-7
CASGPVTGLDYEQYF TRBV10-1 once TRBJ2-7
CASSHRTDQGYEQYF TRBV4-1 - TRBJ2-7
CASSPFGTAFYGYTF TRBV28 - TRBJ1-2
CASQGTTTYNEQFF TRBV27 - TRBJ2-1
CASSSGQGTYEQYF TRBV28 - TRBJ2-7
CASSSPGAGAGELFF TRBV5-4 - TRBJ2-2
CASSGERGEKLFF TRBV2 - TRBJ1-4
CASSRADRNYEQYF TRBV27 once TRBJ2-7
CASSEYSNDIQYF TRBV25-1 - TRBJ2-4
CASSPRGQGAINEQFF TRBV18 - TRBJ2-1
CASSFLRTGGLYNEQFF TRBV7-9 - TRBJ2-1
CASSYRGGTEAFF TRBV2 - TRBJ1-1
CASSLVGETQYF TRBV7-2 - TRBJ2-5
CASSEGQGWETQYF TRBV9 - TRBJ2-5
CASSYQSGSGETQYF TRBV6-5 - TRBJ2-5
CASSRSLISTGELFF TRBV4-3 - TRBJ2-2
CASSFRTLRNQPQHF TRBV11-2 - TRBJ1-5